This T cell receptor (beta chain) was identified in a study of T cells after yellow fever vaccination. Study details: Separation of EM, EMRA, CM and Tscm memory subsets by sorting relied on CD3, CD45RA, CCR7 and CD95. Study outcomes and limitations: The secondary T-cell response peaked on day 5, not day 15, but was weaker. Reappearance after the booster was observed for most primary-vaccination clones (roughly 96% CD4, less than 90% CD8). Memory subsets that were sorted on day 0 lacked detectable signal for almost all vaccine-responding clonotypes.

TCRdb processed the 5' RACE reads anew with MiXCR; each CDR3 protein has one entry. Among fewer than 20,000 distinct CDR3 sequences listed, about 4% were seen once. This clonotype is classed as medium-sized. Looked up from germline, CDR1 is SGHTA and CDR2 is FQGNSA. CDR3 length: 13 residues. The V end was cut by 3 bases, the J end by 5 bases, with 10 bases between. The rearrangement links TRBV7-2 to TRBJ2-5; possibly TRBD1 or TRBD2 for D (5 bases each). The origin of this receptor is a man aged 30 to 39 who received the YFV17D yellow fever vaccine. The sequenced sample was PBMCs, either bulk or a sorted T-cell subset (CD4+, CD8+, memory, or dextramer-sorted; not recorded which), obtained 15 days after the yellow fever booster vaccination. The CDR3 spells CASSFLEGETQYF. CDR3 coding DNA: TGTGCCAGCAGCTTTCTAGAGGGGGAGACCCAGTACTTC. Variable domain in full (rest from reference TRBV7-2 and TRBJ2-5): GAGVSQSPSNKVTEKGKDVELRCDPISGHTALYWYRQSLGQGLEFLIYFQGNSAPDKSGLPSDRFSAERTGGSVSTLTIQRTQQEDSAVYLCASSFLEGETQYFGPGTRLLVL.